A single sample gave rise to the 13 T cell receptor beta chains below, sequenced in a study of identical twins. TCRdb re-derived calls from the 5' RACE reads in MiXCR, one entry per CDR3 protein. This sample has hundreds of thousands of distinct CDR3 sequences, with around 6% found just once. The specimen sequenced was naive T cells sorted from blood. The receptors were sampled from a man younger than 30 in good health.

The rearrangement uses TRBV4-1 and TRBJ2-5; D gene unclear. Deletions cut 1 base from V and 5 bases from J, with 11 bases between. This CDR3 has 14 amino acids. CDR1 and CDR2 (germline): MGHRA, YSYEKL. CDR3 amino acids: CASSQAGRLETQYF. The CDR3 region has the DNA TGCGCCAGCAGCCAAGCAGGCAGGTTGGAGACCCAGTACTTC.

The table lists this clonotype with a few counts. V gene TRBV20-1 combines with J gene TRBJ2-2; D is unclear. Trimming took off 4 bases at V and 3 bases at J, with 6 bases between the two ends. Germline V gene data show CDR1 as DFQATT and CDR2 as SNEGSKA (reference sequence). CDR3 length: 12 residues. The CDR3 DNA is TGCAGTGCTAACCAAGACACCGGGGAGCTGTTTTTT. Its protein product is CSANQDTGELFF.

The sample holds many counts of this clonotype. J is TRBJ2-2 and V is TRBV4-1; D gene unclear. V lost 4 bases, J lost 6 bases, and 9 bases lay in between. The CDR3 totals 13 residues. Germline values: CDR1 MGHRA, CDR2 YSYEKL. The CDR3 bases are TGCGCCAGCAGCCCCCCCAAATCCGGGGAGCTGTTTTTT. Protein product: CASSPPKSGELFF.

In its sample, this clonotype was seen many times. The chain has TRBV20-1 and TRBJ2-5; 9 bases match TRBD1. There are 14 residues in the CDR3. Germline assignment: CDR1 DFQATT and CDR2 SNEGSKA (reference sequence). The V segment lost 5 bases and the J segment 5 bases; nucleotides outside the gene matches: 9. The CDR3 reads CSAATGGPRETQYF. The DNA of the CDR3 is TGCAGTGCTGCCACAGGGGGCCCGAGGGAGACCCAGTACTTC.

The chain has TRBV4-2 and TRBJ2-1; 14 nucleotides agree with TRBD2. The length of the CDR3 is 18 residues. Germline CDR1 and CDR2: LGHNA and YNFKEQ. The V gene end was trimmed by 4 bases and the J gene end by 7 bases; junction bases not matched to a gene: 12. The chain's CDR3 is CASSPGTSGSFFGNEQFF. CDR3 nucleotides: TGTGCCAGCAGCCCCGGGACTAGCGGGAGTTTTTTTGGAAATGAGCAGTTCTTC.

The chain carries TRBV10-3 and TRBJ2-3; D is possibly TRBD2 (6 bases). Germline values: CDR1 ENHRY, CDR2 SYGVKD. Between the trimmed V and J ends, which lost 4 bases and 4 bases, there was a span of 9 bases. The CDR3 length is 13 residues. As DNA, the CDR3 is TGTGCCATCAGTGGGAGGGAGTCAGATACGCAGTATTTT. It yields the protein CAISGRESDTQYF.

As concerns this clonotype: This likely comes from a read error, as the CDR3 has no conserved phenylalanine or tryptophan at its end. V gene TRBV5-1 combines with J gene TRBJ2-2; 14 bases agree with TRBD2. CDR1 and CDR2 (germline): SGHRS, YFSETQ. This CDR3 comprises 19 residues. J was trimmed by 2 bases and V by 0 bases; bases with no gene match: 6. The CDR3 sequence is CASSLEGLAGVLNTGELFS. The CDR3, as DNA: TGCGCCAGCAGCTTGGAGGGACTAGCGGGAGTTTTAAACACCGGGGAGCTGTTTTCA.

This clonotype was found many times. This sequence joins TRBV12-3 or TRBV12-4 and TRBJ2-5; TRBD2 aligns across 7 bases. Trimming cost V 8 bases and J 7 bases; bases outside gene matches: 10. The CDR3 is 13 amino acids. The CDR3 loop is CASGGDPKGTQYF. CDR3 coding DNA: TGTGCCAGCGGGGGGGACCCCAAAGGGACCCAGTACTTC.

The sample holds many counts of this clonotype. Here the CDR3 reads CASSESPGLVGATQYF. DNA for the CDR3: TGCGCCAGCAGTGAGTCCCCCGGACTCGTTGGGGCGACCCAGTACTTC. The chain combines TRBV10-2 with TRBJ2-5; either TRBD1 or TRBD2 may fit D (5 bases each). CDR1 is WSHSY, CDR2 SAAADI, per germline. The CDR3 runs to 16 residues. V lost 0 bases to trimming and J lost 7 bases, with 18 bases between them.

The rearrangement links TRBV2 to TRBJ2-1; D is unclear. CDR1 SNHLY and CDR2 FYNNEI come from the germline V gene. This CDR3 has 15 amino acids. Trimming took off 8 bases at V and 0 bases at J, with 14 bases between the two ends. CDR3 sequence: CASCTPSSSYNEQFF. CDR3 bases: TGTGCCAGCTGTACACCCTCAAGCTCCTACAATGAGCAGTTCTTC.

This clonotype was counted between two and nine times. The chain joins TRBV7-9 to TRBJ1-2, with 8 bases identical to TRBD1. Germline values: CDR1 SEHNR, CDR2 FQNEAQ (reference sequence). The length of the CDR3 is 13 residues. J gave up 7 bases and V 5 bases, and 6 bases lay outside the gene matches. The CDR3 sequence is CASSVFRGLGYTF. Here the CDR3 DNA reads TGTGCCAGCAGCGTGTTCAGGGGGCTTGGCTACACCTTC.

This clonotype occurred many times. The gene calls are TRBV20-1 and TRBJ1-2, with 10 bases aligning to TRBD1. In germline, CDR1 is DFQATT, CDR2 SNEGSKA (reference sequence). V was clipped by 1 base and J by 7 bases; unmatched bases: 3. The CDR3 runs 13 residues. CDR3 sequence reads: CSARVGTGVGYTF. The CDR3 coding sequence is TGCAGTGCTAGAGTTGGGACAGGGGTTGGCTACACCTTC.

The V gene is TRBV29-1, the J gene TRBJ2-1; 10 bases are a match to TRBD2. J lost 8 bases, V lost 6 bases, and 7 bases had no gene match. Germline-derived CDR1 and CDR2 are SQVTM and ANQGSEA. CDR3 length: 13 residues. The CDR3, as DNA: TGCAGCGTGGGGGGACTAGCGAGAGATGAGCAGTTCTTC. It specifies CSVGGLARDEQFF.